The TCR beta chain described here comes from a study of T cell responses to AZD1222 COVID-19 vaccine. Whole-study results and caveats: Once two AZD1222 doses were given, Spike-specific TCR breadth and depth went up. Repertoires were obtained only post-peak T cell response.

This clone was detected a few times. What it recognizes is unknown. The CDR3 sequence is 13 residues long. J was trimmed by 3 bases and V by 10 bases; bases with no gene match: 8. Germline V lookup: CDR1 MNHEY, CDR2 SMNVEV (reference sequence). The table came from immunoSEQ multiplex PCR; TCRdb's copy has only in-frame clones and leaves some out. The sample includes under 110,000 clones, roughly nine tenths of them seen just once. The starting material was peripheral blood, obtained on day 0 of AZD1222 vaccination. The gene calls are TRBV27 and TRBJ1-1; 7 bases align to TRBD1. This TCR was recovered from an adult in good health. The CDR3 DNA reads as TGTGCCACCCTGACAGGGATGGACACTGAAGCTTTCTTT. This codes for CATLTGMDTEAFF.